The 21 T cell receptor beta chains below were found in one sample sequenced in a study of PD-1 blockade in mismatch repair-deficient tumors. TCRdb's table, derived via immunoSEQ multiplex PCR, lists solely in-frame clones and lacks some. Of some 100,000 clones listed, about 79% are singletons. This material consisted of peripheral blood, taken less than 37 weeks after starting pembrolizumab. The receptors were sampled from an adult with mismatch repair-deficient cancer.

The CDR3 region has the DNA TGTGCCAGCAGTTTTGGTCCGGATGGAAACACCATATATTTT. Its protein product is CASSFGPDGNTIYF. This chain links TRBV13 with TRBJ1-3; no clear D. This CDR3 comprises 14 residues. V was clipped by 6 bases and J by 3 bases, with 12 bases between them. Germline CDR1 and CDR2: PRHDT and FYEKMQ (reference sequence). The complete variable domain, with remaining parts taken from reference TRBV13 and TRBJ1-3, reads AAGVIQSPRHLIKEKRETATLKCYPIPRHDTVYWYQQGPGQDPQFLISFYEKMQSDKGSIPDRFSAQQFSDYHSELNMSSLELGDSALYFCASSFGPDGNTIYFGEGSWLTVV.

This clone occurred a few times. The CDR3 loop is CASSLGGLSEQYF. CDR3 nucleotide sequence: TGTGCCAGCAGCCTTGGGGGTCTGAGCGAGCAGTACTTC. V is TRBV7-3 and J is TRBJ2-7; D assignment may be TRBD1 or TRBD2 (5 bases each). Per the germline V gene, CDR1 is SGHTA and CDR2 is FQGTGA. Deletions cut 5 bases from V and 6 bases from J, with 14 bases between. This CDR3 has 13 residues.

The J gene is TRBJ2-4, the V gene TRBV19, with 7 bases identical to TRBD1. From germline, CDR1 is LNHDA and CDR2 SQIVND (reference sequence). The CDR3 totals 15 residues. With 5 bases clipped from V and 2 bases from J, the junction kept 6 bases outside the gene matches. CDR3 in DNA: TGTGCCAGTAGTTCACAGGGGTCTACCAAAAACATTCAGTACTTC. It specifies CASSSQGSTKNIQYF.

The rearrangement joins TRBV7-9 to TRBJ2-2; 8 bases are a match to TRBD2. Germline CDR1 is SEHNR and CDR2 is FQNEAQ (reference sequence). The CDR3 loop spans 13 amino acids. Trimming took 2 bases from V and 7 from J; bases not matched to a gene: 0. The DNA for the CDR3 is TGTGCCAGCAGCTTAACTAGCGGCGGGGAGCTGTTTTTT. It is translated as CASSLTSGGELFF.

This clone was seen more than once but under ten times. The chain combines TRBV18 with TRBJ2-7; 11 nucleotides line up with TRBD2. The germline CDR1 and CDR2 sequences are KGHSH and LQKENI. V shed 3 bases and J 3 bases; nucleotides not matched to a gene: 4. There are 15 residues in the CDR3. The CDR3 nucleotides are TGTGCCAGCTCACCGGGGACTAGCGGATACTACGAGCAGTACTTC. This encodes CASSPGTSGYYEQYF. The variable domain in full, completed from reference TRBV18 and TRBJ2-7, reads NAGVMQNPRHLVRRRGQEARLRCSPMKGHSHVYWYRQLPEEGLKFMVYLQKENIIDESGMPKERFSAEFPKEGPSILRIQQVVRGDSAAYFCASSPGTSGYYEQYFGPGTRLTVT.

The chain is built from TRBV7-2 and TRBJ2-5; the D gene is possibly TRBD2 (7 bases). V dropped 4 bases and J dropped 4 bases, with 16 bases sitting between them. The CDR3 is 15 residues long. Germline values: CDR1 SGHTA, CDR2 FQGNSA. The CDR3 sequence: CASSSPMGGAETQYF. In DNA, the CDR3 is TGTGCCAGCAGCTCCCCTATGGGGGGGGCAGAGACCCAGTACTTC.

The chain combines TRBV6-1 with TRBJ2-6; no definite D call. V lost 2 bases and J lost 4, with 9 bases in between. CDR3 size: 15 residues. Germline CDR1 and CDR2: MNHNS and SASEGT. The CDR3 nucleotides are TGTGCCAGCAGTGAAACGGCCATGGGGGCCAACGTCCTGACTTTC. It codes for CASSETAMGANVLTF.

This chain uses TRBV18 with TRBJ1-2; tentative D call: TRBD1 (5 bases). V was shortened by 2 bases and J by 7 bases, with 14 bases between the two germline ends. The CDR3 consists of 14 residues. CDR1 is KGHSH, CDR2 LQKENI, per germline. In nucleotides, the CDR3 is TGTGCCAGCTCACCAGGGGTAACAGGTGGTGGCTACACCTTC. As protein: CASSPGVTGGGYTF.

V and J are TRBV27 and TRBJ2-1, with 12 bases matching TRBD2. The CDR3 contains 14 residues. J lost 8 bases, V lost 5 bases, and 4 bases had no gene match. Germline V lookup: CDR1 MNHEY, CDR2 SMNVEV (reference sequence). The CDR3 loop reads CASSLRTSGDEQFF. CDR3 sequence (DNA): TGTGCCAGCAGTCTGAGGACTAGCGGGGATGAGCAGTTCTTC.

The CDR3 here is CAWSGGTQGAEAFF. DNA for the CDR3: TGTGCCTGGAGTGGGGGGACACAAGGGGCCGAAGCTTTCTTT. V is TRBV30 and J is TRBJ1-1; a possible D gene is TRBD1 (6 bases). In germline, CDR1 is GTSNPN, CDR2 SVGIG (reference sequence). CDR3 length equals 14 residues. Trimming stripped 1 base from V and 8 bases from J, with 17 bases between.

The chain employs TRBV7-9 and TRBJ1-5, with unresolved D. CDR1 is SEHNR and CDR2 is FQNEAQ in the germline V gene (reference sequence). The CDR3 covers 15 residues. Trimming removed 4 bases from V and 0 bases from J, with 10 bases in between. CDR3 residues: CASSSQIHSNQPQHF. DNA for the CDR3: TGTGCCAGCAGCTCACAGATCCATAGCAATCAGCCCCAGCATTTT. Based on the CDR3 plus reference TRBV7-9 and TRBJ1-5, the full variable domain is DTGVSQNPRHKITKRGQNVTFRCDPISEHNRLYWYRQTLGQGPEFLTYFQNEAQLEKSRLLSDRFSAERPKGSFSTLEIQRTEQGDSAMYLCASSSQIHSNQPQHFGDGTRLSIL.

The CDR3 region has the DNA TGTGCCAGCAGTGTATATTTCCATGAGCAGTTCTTC. Protein sequence: CASSVYFHEQFF. The chain is built from TRBV2 and TRBJ2-1; no firm D call. Germline loops: CDR1 SNHLY, CDR2 FYNNEI. Trimming left V 4 bases short and J 8 bases short, with 9 bases between. The CDR3 loop spans 12 amino acids. The variable domain in full, with the rest retrieved from reference TRBV2 and TRBJ2-1, is EPEVTQTPSHQVTQMGQEVILRCVPISNHLYFYWYRQILGQKVEFLVSFYNNEISEKSEIFDDQFSVERPDGSNFTLKIRSTKLEDSAMYFCASSVYFHEQFFGPGTRLTVL.

This chain links TRBV9 with TRBJ2-7; 10 nucleotides align to TRBD2. Germline V lookup: CDR1 SGDLS, CDR2 YYNGEE. This CDR3 spans 14 amino acids. The V segment lost 4 bases and the J segment 7 bases; nucleotides outside the gene matches: 8. The CDR3 spells CASSMSGRAGEQYF. In DNA, the CDR3 is TGTGCCAGCAGCATGAGCGGGAGGGCGGGGGAGCAGTACTTC.

J is TRBJ1-3 and V is TRBV9; perhaps TRBD1 as D (6 bases). The CDR3 runs 16 residues. V gave up 4 bases and J gave up 0 bases, with 14 bases separating them. CDR1 SGDLS and CDR2 YYNGEE come from the germline V gene. CDR3: CASSPGTLRSGNTIYF. CDR3 bases: TGTGCCAGCAGCCCTGGGACATTACGCTCTGGAAACACCATATATTTT.

The chain combines TRBV2 with TRBJ1-2, with TRBD1 matching 9 bases. Germline-derived CDR1 and CDR2 are SNHLY and FYNNEI. The junction had 9 bases not matched to a gene; V was cut back by 9 bases and J by 4 bases. The CDR3 covers 14 residues. The CDR3 protein is CARRTGGTGYGYTF. CDR3 DNA sequence: TGTGCCAGAAGAACAGGGGGCACGGGCTATGGCTACACCTTC.

V and J are TRBV11-1 and TRBJ2-3; D is ambiguous. The CDR3 has 11 residues. Per germline, CDR1 SGHAT and CDR2 FQDESV (reference sequence). V lost 3 bases to trimming and J lost 5 bases, with 3 bases between them. CDR3 sequence reads: CASSLGDTQYF. Here the CDR3 DNA reads TGTGCCAGCAGCTTGGGAGATACGCAGTATTTT.

The chain employs TRBV2 and TRBJ2-2; D gene ambiguous. Trimming removed 7 bases from V and 4 bases from J, with 10 bases in between. Germline assignment: CDR1 SNHLY and CDR2 FYNNEI. This CDR3 is built from 13 residues. The CDR3: CASKPSGTGELFF. The CDR3 DNA sequence: TGTGCCAGCAAGCCTTCGGGCACCGGGGAGCTGTTTTTT.

This clone was picked up a small number of times. The V and J genes are TRBV29-1 and TRBJ2-3; unclear D gene. V shed 3 bases and J shed 1 base, with 11 bases lying between them. Germline assignment: CDR1 SQVTM and CDR2 ANQGSEA. This CDR3 has 14 amino acids. CDR3 nucleotide sequence: TGCAGCGTTGATTCCCCGCAGGGCACAGATACGCAGTATTTT. As protein: CSVDSPQGTDTQYF.

V and J are TRBV18 and TRBJ1-1; 8 bases are shared with TRBD1. J gave up 7 bases and V 4 bases, and 8 bases lay outside the gene matches. The CDR3 runs 14 residues. Looked up from germline, CDR1 is KGHSH and CDR2 is LQKENI. CDR3 protein: CASSRGQGTNEAFF. In DNA form, the CDR3 reads TGTGCCAGCTCACGAGGACAGGGCACCAATGAAGCTTTCTTT.

CDR3 bases: TGTGCCCGCCCGGGGGAATCTGGAAACACCATATATTTT. This encodes CARPGESGNTIYF. The rearrangement links TRBV30 to TRBJ1-3; tentatively, D is TRBD1 (5 bases). The length of the CDR3 is 13 residues. V lost 8 bases and J 1 base, leaving 12 bases between the germline ends. Germline loops: CDR1 GTSNPN, CDR2 SVGIG (reference sequence). The full variable domain, with the rest looked up from reference TRBV30 and TRBJ1-3, is SQTIHQWPATLVQPVGSPLSLECTVEGTSNPNLYWYRQAAGRGLQLLFYSVGIGQISSEVPQNLSASRPQDRQFILSSKKLLLSDSGFYLCARPGESGNTIYFGEGSWLTVV.

This clone was recorded once. J is TRBJ1-2 and V is TRBV4-3, with D perhaps TRBD1 (5 bases). Germline V lookup: CDR1 LGHNA, CDR2 YSLEER. The CDR3 has 14 residues. With 2 bases removed from V and 8 bases from J, the gap between germline ends came to 15 bases. CDR3 DNA: TGCGCCAGCAGCCAACTCGGGACGGGAGGCGGCTACACCTTC. Translation gives CASSQLGTGGGYTF.